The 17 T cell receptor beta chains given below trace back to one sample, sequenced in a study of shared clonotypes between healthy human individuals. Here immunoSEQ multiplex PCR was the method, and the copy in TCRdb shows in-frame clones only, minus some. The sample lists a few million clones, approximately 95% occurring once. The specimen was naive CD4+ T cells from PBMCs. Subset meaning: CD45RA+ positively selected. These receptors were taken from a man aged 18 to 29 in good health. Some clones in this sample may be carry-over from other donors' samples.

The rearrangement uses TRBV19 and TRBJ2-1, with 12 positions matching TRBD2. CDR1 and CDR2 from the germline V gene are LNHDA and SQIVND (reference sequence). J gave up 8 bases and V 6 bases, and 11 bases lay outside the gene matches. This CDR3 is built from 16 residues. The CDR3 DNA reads TGTGCCAGTAGGGTCGATTGGACTAGCGGGAAAGATGAGCAGTTCTTC. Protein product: CASRVDWTSGKDEQFF.

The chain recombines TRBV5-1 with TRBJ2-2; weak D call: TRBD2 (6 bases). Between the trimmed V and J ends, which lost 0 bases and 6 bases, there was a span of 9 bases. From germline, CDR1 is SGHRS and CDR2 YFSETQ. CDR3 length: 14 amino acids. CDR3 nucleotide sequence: TGCGCCAGCAGCTTGGAGGGCGGGGCCGGGGAGCTGTTTTTT. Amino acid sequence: CASSLEGGAGELFF.

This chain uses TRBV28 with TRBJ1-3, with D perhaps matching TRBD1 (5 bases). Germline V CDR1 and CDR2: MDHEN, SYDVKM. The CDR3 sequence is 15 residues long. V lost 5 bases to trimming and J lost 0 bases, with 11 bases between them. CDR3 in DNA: TGTGCCAGCAGTCCGACAGCTAGCTCTGGAAACACCATATATTTT. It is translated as CASSPTASSGNTIYF.

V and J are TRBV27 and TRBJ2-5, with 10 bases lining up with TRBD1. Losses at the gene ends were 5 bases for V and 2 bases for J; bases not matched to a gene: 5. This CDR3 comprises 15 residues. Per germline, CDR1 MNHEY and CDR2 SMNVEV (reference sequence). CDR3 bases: TGTGCCAGCAGTACCCCGGGACAGGGGCAAGAGACCCAGTACTTC. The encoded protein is CASSTPGQGQETQYF.

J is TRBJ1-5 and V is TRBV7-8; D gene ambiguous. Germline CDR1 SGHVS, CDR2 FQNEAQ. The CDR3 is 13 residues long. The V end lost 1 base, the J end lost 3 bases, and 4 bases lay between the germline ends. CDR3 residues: CASSLVDNQPQHF. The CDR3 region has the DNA TGTGCCAGCAGCTTAGTCGACAATCAGCCCCAGCATTTT.

CDR3 coding DNA: TGTGCCAGCAGCTTGATTGGGAGGGCGAACACTGAAGCTTTCTTT. Amino acids: CASSLIGRANTEAFF. The J gene is TRBJ1-1, the V gene TRBV5-6, with D unresolved. V lost 1 base, J lost 1 base, and 11 bases lay in between. The CDR3 extends over 15 amino acids. In germline, CDR1 is SGHDT, CDR2 YYEEEE.

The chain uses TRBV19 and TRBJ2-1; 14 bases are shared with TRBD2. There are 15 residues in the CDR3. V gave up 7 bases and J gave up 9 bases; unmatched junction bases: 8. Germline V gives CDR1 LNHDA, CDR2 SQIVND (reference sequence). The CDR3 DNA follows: TGTGCCAGTACCACGGGACTAGCGGGAGAAACTGAGCAGTTCTTC. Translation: CASTTGLAGETEQFF. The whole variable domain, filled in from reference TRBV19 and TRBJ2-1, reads DGGITQSPKYLFRKEGQNVTLSCEQNLNHDAMYWYRQDPGQGLRLIYYSQIVNDFQKGDIAEGYSVSREKKESFPLTVTSAQKNPTAFYLCASTTGLAGETEQFFGPGTRLTVL.

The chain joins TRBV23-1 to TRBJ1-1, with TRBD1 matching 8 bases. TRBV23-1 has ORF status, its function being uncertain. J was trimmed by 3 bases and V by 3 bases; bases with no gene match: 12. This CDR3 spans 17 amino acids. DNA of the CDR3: TGCGCCAGCAGTCAGCCACAGGGGGAGGTAAGGGACACTGAAGCTTTCTTT. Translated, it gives CASSQPQGEVRDTEAFF.

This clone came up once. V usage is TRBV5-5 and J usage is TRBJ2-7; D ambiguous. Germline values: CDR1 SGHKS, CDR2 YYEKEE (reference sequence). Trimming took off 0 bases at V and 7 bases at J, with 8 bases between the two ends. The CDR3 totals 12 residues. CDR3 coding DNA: TGTGCCAGCAGCTTGGCCCTCGGGGAGCAGTACTTC. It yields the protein CASSLALGEQYF.

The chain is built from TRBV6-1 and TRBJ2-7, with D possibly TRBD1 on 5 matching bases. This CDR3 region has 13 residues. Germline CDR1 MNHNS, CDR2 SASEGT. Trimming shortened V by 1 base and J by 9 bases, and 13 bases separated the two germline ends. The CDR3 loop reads CASSEGVTQGQYF. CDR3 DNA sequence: TGTGCCAGCAGTGAAGGGGTAACCCAGGGGCAGTACTTC.

CDR3 sequence reads: CASTLGLTSTDTQYF. The CDR3 coding sequence is TGTGCCAGCACTTTAGGACTGACTAGCACAGATACGCAGTATTTT. V is TRBV6-1 and J is TRBJ2-3; TRBD2 might be the D (5 bases). The CDR3 runs 15 residues. Germline V CDR1 and CDR2: MNHNS, SASEGT. Trimming took 7 bases from V and 0 from J, leaving 14 bases between them.

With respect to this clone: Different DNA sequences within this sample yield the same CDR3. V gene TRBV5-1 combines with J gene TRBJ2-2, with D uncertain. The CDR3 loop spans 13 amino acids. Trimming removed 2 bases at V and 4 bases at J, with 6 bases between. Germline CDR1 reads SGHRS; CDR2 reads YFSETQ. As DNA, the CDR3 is TGCGCCAGCAGCTTACTGGGCACCGGGGAGCTGTTTTTT. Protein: CASSLLGTGELFF.

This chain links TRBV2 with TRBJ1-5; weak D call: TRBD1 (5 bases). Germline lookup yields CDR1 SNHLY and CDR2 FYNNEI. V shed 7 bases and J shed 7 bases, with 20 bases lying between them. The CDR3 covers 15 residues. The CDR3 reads CASTPGGETGQPQHF. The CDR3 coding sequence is TGTGCCAGCACCCCTGGGGGGGAGACGGGACAGCCCCAGCATTTT.

The CDR3 here is CAIKGQGVGGSVDEQYF. The DNA for the CDR3 is TGTGCCATCAAGGGACAGGGGGTCGGAGGCTCCGTGGACGAGCAGTACTTC. V and J are TRBV10-3 and TRBJ2-7; 11 positions agree with TRBD1. This CDR3 has 17 residues. The V gene end was trimmed by 7 bases and the J gene end by 5 bases; junction bases not matched to a gene: 16. Germline V lookup: CDR1 ENHRY, CDR2 SYGVKD.

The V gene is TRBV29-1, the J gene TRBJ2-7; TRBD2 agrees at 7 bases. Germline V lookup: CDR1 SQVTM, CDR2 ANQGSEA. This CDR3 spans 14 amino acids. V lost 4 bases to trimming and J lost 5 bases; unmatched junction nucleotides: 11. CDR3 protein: CSVARQREVDEQYF. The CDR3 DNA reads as TGCAGCGTTGCCCGCCAGCGGGAAGTGGACGAGCAGTACTTC.

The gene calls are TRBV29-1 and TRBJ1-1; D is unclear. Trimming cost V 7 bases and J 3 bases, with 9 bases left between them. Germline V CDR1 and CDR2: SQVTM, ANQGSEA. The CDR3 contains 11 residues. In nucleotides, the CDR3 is TGCAGCGCCGTGACGGACACTGAAGCTTTCTTT. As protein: CSAVTDTEAFF.

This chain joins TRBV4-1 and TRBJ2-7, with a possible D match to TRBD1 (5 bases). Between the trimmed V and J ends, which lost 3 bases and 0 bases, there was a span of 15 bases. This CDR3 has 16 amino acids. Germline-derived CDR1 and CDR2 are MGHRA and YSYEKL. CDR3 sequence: CASSHQPRQSSYEQYF. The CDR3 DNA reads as TGCGCCAGCAGCCACCAGCCTCGACAGAGCTCCTACGAGCAGTACTTC.